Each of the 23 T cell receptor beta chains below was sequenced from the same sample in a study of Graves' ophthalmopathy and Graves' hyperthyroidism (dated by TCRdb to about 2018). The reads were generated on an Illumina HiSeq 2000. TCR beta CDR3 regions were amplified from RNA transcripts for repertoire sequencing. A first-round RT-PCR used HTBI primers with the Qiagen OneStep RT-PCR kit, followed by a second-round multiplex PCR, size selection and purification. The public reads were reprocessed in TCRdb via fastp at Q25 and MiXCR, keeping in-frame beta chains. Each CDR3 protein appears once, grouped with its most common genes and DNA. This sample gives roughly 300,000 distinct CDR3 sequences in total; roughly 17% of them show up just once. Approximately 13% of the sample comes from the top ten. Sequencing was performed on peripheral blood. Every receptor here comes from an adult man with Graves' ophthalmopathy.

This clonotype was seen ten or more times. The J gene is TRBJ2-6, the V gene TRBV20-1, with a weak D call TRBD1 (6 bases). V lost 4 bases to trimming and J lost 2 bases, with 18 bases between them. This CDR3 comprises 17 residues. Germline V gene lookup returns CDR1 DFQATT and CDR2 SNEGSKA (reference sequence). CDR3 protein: CSAKAQLQGTGANVLTF. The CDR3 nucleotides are TGCAGTGCTAAAGCGCAATTACAGGGAACTGGGGCCAACGTCCTGACTTTC.

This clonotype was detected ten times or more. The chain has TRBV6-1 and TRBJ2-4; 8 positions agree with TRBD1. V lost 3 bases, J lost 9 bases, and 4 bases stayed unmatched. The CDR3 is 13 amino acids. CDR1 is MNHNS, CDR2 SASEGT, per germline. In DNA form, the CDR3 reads TGTGCCAGCAGTGACTCGGGACAGGTCATTCAGTACTTC. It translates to CASSDSGQVIQYF.

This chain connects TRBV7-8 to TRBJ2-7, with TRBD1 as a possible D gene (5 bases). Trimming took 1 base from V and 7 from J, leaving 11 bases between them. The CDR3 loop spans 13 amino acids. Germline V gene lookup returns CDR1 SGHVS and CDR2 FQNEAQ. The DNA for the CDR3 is TGTGCCAGCAGCTTAGTTGTCAGGGAAGAGCAGTACTTC. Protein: CASSLVVREEQYF.

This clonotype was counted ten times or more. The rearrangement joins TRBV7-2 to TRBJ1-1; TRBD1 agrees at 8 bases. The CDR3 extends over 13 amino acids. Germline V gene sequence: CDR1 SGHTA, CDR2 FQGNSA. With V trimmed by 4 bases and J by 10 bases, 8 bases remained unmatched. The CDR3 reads CASSSGGSRGAFF. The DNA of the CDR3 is TGTGCCAGCAGCTCAGGGGGCTCGAGGGGAGCTTTCTTT. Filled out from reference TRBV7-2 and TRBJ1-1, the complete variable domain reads GAGVSQSPSNKVTEKGKDVELRCDPISGHTALYWYRQSLGQGLEFLIYFQGNSAPDKSGLPSDRFSAERTGGSVSTLTIQRTQQEDSAVYLCASSSGGSRGAFFGQGTRLTVV.

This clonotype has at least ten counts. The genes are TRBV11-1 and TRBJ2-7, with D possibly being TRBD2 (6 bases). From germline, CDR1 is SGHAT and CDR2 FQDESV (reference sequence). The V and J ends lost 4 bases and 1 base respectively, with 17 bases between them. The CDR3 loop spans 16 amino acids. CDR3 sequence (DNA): TGTGCCAGCAGCTCAGAGTTAGGTGGGAGGTCCTACGAGCAGTACTTC. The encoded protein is CASSSELGGRSYEQYF.

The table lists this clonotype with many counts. The chain's CDR3 is CSVVTGYQETQYF. CDR3 nucleotide sequence: TGCAGCGTTGTGACAGGGTACCAAGAGACCCAGTACTTC. The genes are TRBV29-1 and TRBJ2-5; 7 bases agree with TRBD1. The CDR3 extends over 13 amino acids. The ends lost 4 bases at V and 0 bases at J; junction bases unmatched: 2. Germline lookup yields CDR1 SQVTM and CDR2 ANQGSEA.

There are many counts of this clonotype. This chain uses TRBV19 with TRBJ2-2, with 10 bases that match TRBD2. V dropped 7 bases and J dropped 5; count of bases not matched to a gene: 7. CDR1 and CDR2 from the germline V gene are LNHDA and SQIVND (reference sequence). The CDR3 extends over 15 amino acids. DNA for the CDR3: TGTGCCAGTAAACCCGCGGGACTAGCGACCGGGGAGCTGTTTTTT. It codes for CASKPAGLATGELFF.

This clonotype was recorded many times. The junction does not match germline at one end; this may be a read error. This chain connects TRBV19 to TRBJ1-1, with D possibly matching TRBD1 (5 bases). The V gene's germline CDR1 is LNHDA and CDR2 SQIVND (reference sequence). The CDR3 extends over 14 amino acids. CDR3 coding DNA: TGTGCCAGTAGTATAGCCAGGGTGAACACTCAAGCTTTCTTT. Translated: CASSIARVNTQAFF.

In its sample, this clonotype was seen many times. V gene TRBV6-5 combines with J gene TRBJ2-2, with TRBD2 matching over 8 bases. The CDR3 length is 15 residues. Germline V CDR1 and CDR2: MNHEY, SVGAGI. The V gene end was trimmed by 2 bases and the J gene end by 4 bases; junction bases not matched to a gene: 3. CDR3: CASSYTGGSTGELFF. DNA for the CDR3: TGTGCCAGCAGTTACACGGGGGGGAGCACCGGGGAGCTGTTTTTT.

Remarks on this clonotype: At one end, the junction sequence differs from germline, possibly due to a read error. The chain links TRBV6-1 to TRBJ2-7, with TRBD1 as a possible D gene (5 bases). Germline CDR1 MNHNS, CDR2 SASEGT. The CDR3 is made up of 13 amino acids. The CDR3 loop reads CATSDVRSRAIYF. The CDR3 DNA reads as TGTGCCACCAGTGACGTTCGGTCCAGGGCCATTTACTTC.

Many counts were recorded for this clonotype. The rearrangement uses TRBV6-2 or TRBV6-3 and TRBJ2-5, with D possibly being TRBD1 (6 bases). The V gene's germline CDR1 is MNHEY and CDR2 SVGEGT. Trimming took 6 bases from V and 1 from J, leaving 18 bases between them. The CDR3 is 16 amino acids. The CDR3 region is CASSFSTGHLQETQYF. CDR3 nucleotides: TGTGCCAGCAGCTTCTCAACGGGACACCTCCAAGAGACCCAGTACTTC.

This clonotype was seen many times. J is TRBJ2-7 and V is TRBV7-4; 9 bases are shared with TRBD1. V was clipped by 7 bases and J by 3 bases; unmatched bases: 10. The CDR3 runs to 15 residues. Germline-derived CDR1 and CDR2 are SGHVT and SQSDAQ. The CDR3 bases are TGTGCCAGCAACAGAGCCGGGACAGGGTGCTACGAGCAGTACTTC. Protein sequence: CASNRAGTGCYEQYF.

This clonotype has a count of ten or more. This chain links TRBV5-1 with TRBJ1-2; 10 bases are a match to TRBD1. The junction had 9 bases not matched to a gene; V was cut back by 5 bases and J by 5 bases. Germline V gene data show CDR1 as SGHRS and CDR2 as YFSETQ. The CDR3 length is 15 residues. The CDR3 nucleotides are TGCGCCAGCAGTCCATACGGGACAGGGGATTATGGCTACACCTTC. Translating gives CASSPYGTGDYGYTF.

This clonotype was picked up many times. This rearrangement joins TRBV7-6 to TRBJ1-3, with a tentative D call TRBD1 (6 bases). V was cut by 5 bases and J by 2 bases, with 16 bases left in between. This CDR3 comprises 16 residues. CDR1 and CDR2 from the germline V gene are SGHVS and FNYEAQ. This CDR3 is CASSPGLGATGNTIYF. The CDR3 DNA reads TGTGCCAGCAGCCCAGGTCTGGGGGCAACTGGAAACACCATATATTTT.

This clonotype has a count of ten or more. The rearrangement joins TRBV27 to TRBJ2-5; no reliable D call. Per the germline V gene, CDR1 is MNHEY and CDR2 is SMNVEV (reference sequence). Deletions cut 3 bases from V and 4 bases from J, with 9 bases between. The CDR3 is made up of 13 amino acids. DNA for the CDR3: TGTGCCAGCAGTTTGTGGAGTCGAGAGACCCAGTACTTC. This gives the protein CASSLWSRETQYF.

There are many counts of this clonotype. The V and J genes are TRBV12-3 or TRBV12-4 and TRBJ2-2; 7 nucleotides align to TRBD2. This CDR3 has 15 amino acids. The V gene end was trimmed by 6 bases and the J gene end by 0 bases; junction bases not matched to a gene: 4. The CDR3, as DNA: TGTGCCAGCAGGGCCGGGACTACGAACACCGGGGAGCTGTTTTTT. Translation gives CASRAGTTNTGELFF.

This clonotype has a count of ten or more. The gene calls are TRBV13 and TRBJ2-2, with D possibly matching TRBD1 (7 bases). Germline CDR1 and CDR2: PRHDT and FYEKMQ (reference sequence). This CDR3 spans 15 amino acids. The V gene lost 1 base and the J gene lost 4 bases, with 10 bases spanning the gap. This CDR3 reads CASSLAGGLTGELFF. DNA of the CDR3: TGTGCCAGCAGCTTAGCAGGGGGACTCACCGGGGAGCTGTTTTTT.

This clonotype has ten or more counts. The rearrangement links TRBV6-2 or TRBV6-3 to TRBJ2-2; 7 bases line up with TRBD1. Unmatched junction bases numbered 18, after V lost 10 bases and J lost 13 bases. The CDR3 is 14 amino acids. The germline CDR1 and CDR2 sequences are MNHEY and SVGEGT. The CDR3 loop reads CATSGQALGPWLFF. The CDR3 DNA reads TGTGCCACCAGCGGACAGGCGCTCGGTCCCTGGCTGTTTTTT.

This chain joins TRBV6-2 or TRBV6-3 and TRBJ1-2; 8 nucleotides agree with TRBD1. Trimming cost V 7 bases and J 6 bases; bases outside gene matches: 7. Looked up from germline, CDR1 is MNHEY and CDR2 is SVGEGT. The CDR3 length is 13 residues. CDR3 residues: CASNLDRVNGYTF. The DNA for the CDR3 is TGTGCCAGCAACCTGGACAGGGTCAATGGCTACACCTTC.

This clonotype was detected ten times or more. The DNA of the CDR3 is TGCGCCAGCAGCCCGACAGGAACGGGGAATAGCAATCAGCCCCAGCATTTT. Its protein is CASSPTGTGNSNQPQHF. This chain links TRBV5-1 with TRBJ1-5, with a tentative D call TRBD1 (6 bases). This CDR3 spans 17 amino acids. Germline V lookup: CDR1 SGHRS, CDR2 YFSETQ. V shed 4 bases and J shed 0 bases, with 17 bases lying between them.

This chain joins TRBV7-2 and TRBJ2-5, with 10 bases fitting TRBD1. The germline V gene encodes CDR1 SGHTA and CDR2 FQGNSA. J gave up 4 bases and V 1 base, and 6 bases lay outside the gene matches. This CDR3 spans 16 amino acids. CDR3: CASSLDAGQGIETQYF. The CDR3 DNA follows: TGTGCCAGCAGCTTAGATGCGGGACAGGGGATAGAGACCCAGTACTTC.

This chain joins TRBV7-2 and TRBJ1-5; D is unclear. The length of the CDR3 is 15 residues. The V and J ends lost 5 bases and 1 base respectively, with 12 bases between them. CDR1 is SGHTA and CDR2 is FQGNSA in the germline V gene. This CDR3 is CASSKDITSNQPQHF. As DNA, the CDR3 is TGTGCCAGCAGCAAAGACATCACCAGCAATCAGCCCCAGCATTTT.

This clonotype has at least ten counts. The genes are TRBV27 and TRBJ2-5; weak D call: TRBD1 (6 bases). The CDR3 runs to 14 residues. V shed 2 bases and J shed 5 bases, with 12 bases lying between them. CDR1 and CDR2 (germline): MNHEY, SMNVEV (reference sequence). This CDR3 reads CASSLNRVAETQYF. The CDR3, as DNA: TGTGCCAGCAGTTTAAACAGGGTGGCGGAGACCCAGTACTTC.